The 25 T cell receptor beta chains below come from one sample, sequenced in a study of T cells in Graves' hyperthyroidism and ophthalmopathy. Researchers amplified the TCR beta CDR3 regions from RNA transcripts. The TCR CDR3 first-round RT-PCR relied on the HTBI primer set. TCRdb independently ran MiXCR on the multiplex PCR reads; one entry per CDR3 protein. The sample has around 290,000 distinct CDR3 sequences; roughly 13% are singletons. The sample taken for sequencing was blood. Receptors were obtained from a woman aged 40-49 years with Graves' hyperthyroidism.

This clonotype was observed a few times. CDR3 nucleotides: TGTGCCAGCAGTTGGGGACAGGGGGCGAGTGAAAAACTGTTTTTT. It encodes CASSWGQGASEKLFF. The chain links TRBV27 to TRBJ1-4; 12 positions match TRBD1. CDR3 length equals 15 residues. J lost 7 bases, V lost 4 bases, and 4 bases had no gene match. Germline values: CDR1 MNHEY, CDR2 SMNVEV (reference sequence).

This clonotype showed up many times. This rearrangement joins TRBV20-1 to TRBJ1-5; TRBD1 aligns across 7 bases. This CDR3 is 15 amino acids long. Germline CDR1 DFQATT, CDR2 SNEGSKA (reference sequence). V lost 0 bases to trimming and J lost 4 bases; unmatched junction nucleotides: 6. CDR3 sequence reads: CSARDWGTANQPQHF. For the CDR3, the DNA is TGCAGTGCTAGAGATTGGGGGACAGCAAATCAGCCCCAGCATTTT.

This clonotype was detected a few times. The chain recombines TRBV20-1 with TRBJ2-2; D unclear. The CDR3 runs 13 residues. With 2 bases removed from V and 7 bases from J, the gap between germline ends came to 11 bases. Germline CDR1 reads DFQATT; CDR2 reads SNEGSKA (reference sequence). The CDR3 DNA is TGCAGTGCTAGACCGACCACGGACGGGGAGCTGTTTTTT. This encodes CSARPTTDGELFF.

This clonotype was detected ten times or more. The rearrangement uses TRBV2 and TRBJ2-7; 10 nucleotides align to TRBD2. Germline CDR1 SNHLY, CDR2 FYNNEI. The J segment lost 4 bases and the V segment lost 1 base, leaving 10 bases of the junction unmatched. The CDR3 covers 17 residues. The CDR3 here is CASSEEKGASGRYEQYF. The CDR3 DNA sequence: TGTGCCAGCAGTGAAGAAAAGGGGGCTAGCGGGAGATACGAGCAGTACTTC.

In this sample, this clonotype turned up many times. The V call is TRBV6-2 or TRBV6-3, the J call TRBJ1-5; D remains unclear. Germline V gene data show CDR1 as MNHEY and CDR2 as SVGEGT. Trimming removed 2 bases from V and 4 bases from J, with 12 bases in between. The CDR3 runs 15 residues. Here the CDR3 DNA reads TGTGCCAGCAGTTACAAGGGCAGTCTTAATCAGCCCCAGCATTTT. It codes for CASSYKGSLNQPQHF.

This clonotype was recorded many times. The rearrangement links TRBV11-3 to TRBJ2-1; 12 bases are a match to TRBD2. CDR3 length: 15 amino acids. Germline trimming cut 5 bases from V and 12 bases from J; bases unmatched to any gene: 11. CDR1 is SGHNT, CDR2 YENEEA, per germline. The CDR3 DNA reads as TGTGCCAGCAGCCTACGACTAGCGGGAGAGTCCGGGCAGTTCTTC. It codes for CASSLRLAGESGQFF.

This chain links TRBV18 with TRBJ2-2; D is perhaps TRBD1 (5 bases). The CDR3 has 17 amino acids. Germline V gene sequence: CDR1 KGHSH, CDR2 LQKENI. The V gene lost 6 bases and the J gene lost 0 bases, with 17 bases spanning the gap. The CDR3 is CASSTTTGAANTGELFF. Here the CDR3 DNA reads TGTGCCAGCTCTACCACCACTGGGGCCGCGAACACCGGGGAGCTGTTTTTT.

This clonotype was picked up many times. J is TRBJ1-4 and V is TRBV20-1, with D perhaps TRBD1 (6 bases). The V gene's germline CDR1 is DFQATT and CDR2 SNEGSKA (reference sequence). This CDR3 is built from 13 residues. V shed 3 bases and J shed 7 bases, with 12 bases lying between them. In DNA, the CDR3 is TGCAGTGCTAGCACAGGGAGGGTTGAAAAACTGTTTTTT. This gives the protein CSASTGRVEKLFF.

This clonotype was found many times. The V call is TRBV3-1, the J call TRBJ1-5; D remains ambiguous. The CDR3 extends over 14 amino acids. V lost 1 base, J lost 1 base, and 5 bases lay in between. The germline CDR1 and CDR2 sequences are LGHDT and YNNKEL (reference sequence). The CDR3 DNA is TGTGCCAGCAGCCAAGTTATCAGCAATCAGCCCCAGCATTTT. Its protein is CASSQVISNQPQHF.

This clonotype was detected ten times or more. CDR3 coding DNA: TGTGCCAGCAGGATACTAGCGGGAGCCTACGAGCAGTACTTC. Its protein product is CASRILAGAYEQYF. The rearrangement joins TRBV2 to TRBJ2-7; TRBD2 aligns across 11 bases. Trimming cost V 6 bases and J 2 bases; bases outside gene matches: 3. The germline gives CDR1 SNHLY, CDR2 FYNNEI. The CDR3 loop spans 14 amino acids.

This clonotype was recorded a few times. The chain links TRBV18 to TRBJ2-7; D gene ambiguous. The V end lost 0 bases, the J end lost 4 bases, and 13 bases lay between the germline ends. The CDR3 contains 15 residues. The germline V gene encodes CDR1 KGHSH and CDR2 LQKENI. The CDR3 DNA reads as TGTGCCAGCTCACCACCTGAGTTCCCCGGGTACGAGCAGTACTTC. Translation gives CASSPPEFPGYEQYF.

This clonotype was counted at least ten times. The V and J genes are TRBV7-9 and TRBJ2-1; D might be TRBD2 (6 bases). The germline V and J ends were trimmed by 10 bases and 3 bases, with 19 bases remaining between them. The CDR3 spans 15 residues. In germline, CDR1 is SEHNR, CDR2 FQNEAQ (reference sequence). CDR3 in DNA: TGTGCCAACGCACCCGGAGGGCCTGGCTACAATGAGCAGTTCTTC. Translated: CANAPGGPGYNEQFF.

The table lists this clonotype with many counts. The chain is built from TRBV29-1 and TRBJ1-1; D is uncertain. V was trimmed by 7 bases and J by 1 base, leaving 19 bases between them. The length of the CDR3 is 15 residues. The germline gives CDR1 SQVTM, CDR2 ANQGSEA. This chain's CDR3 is CSATKLGLRNTEAFF. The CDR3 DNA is TGCAGCGCTACCAAATTGGGCCTGAGGAACACTGAAGCTTTCTTT.

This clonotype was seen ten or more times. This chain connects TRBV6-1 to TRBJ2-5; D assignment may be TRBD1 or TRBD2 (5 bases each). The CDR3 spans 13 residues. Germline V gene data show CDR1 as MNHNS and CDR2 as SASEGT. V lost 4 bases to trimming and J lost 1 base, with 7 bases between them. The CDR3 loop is CASSGGVQETQYF. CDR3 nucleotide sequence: TGTGCCAGCAGTGGAGGGGTCCAAGAGACCCAGTACTTC.

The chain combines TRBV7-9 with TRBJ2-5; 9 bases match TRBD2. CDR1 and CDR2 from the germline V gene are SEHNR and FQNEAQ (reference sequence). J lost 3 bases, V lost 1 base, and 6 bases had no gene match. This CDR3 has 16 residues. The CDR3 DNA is TGTGCCAGCAGCTTAGGCCTGGCTAGCGGGGAAGAGACCCAGTACTTC. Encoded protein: CASSLGLASGEETQYF.

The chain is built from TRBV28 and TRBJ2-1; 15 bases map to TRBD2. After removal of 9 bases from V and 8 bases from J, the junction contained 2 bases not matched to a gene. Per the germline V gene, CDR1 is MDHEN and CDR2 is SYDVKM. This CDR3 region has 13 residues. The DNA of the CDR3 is TGTGCCAGTGGACTAGCGGGAGGGCATGAGCAGTTCTTC. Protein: CASGLAGGHEQFF.

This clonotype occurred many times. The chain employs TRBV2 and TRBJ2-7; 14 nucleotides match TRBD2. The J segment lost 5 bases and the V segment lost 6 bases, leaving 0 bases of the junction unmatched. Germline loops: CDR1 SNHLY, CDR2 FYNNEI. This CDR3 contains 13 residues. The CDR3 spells CASRGLAGDEQYF. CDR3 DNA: TGTGCCAGCAGGGGACTAGCGGGAGACGAGCAGTACTTC.

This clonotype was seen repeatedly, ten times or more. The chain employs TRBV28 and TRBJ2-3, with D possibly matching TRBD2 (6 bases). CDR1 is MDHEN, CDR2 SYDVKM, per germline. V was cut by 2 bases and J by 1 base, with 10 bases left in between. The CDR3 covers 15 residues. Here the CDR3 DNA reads TGTGCCAGCAGTTTACTTGGGGAGGGCACAGATACGCAGTATTTT. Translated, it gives CASSLLGEGTDTQYF.

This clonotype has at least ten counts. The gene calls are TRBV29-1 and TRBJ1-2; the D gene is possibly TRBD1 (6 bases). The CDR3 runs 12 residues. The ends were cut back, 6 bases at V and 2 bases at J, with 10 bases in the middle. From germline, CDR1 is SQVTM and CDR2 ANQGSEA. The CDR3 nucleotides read TGCAGCGTGGTAGGACAGAACTATGGCTACACCTTC. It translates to CSVVGQNYGYTF. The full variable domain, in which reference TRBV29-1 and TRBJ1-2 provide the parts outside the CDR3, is SAVISQKPSRDICQRGTSLTIQCQVDSQVTMMFWYRQQPGQSLTLIATANQGSEATYESGFVIDKFPISRPNLTFSTLTVSNMSPEDSSIYLCSVVGQNYGYTFGSGTRLTVV.

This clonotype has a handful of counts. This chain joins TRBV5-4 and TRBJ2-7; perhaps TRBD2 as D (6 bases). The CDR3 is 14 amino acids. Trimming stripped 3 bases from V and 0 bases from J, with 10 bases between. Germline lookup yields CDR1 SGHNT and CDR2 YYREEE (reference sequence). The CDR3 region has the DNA TGTGCCAGCAGCTCTCGGGACTCCTCCTACGAGCAGTACTTC. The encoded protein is CASSSRDSSYEQYF.

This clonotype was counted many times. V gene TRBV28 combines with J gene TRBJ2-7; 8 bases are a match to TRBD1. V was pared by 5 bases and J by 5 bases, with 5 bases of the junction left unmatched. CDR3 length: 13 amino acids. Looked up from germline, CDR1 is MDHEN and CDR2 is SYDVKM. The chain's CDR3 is CASSPTGEDEQYF. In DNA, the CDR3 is TGTGCCAGCAGTCCGACAGGGGAAGACGAGCAGTACTTC. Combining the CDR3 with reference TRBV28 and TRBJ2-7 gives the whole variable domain DVKVTQSSRYLVKRTGEKVFLECVQDMDHENMFWYRQDPGLGLRLIYFSYDVKMKEKGDIPEGYSVSREKKERFSLILESASTNQTSMYLCASSPTGEDEQYFGPGTRLTVT.

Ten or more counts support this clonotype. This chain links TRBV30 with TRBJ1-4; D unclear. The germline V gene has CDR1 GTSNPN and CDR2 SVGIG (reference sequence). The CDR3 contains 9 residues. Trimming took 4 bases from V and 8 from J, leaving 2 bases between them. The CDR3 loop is CAWKEKLFF. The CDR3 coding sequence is TGTGCCTGGAAGGAAAAACTGTTTTTT.

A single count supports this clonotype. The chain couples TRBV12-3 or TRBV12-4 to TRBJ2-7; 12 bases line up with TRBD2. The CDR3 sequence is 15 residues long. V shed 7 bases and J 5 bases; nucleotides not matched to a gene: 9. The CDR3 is CASKRLAGDLNEQYF. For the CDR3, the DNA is TGTGCCAGCAAAAGACTAGCGGGAGACCTCAACGAGCAGTACTTC.

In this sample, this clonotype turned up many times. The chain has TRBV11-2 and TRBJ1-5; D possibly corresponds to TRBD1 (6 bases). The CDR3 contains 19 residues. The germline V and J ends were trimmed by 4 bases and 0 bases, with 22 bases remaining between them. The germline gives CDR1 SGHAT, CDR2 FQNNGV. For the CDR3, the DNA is TGTGCCAGCAGCTCAAGGGGCCAGGGGAGGTTTCGTAGCAATCAGCCCCAGCATTTT. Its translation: CASSSRGQGRFRSNQPQHF.

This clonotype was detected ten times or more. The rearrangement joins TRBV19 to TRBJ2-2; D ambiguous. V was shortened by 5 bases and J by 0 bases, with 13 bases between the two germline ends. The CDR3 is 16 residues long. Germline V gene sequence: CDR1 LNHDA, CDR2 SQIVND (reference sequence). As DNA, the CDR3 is TGTGCCAGTAGTGGGGTCAGGCGATCGAACACCGGGGAGCTGTTTTTT. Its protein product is CASSGVRRSNTGELFF.